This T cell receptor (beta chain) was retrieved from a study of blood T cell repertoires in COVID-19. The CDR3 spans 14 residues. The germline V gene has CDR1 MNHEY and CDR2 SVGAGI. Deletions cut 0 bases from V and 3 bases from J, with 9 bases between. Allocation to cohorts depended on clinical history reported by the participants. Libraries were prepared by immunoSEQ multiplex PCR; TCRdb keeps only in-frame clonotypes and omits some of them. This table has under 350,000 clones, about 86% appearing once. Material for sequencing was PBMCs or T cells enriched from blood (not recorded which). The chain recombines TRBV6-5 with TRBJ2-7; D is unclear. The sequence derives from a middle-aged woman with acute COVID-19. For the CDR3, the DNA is TGTGCCAGCAGTTACTCTTTTAACGGCTACGAGCAGTACTTC. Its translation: CASSYSFNGYEQYF.